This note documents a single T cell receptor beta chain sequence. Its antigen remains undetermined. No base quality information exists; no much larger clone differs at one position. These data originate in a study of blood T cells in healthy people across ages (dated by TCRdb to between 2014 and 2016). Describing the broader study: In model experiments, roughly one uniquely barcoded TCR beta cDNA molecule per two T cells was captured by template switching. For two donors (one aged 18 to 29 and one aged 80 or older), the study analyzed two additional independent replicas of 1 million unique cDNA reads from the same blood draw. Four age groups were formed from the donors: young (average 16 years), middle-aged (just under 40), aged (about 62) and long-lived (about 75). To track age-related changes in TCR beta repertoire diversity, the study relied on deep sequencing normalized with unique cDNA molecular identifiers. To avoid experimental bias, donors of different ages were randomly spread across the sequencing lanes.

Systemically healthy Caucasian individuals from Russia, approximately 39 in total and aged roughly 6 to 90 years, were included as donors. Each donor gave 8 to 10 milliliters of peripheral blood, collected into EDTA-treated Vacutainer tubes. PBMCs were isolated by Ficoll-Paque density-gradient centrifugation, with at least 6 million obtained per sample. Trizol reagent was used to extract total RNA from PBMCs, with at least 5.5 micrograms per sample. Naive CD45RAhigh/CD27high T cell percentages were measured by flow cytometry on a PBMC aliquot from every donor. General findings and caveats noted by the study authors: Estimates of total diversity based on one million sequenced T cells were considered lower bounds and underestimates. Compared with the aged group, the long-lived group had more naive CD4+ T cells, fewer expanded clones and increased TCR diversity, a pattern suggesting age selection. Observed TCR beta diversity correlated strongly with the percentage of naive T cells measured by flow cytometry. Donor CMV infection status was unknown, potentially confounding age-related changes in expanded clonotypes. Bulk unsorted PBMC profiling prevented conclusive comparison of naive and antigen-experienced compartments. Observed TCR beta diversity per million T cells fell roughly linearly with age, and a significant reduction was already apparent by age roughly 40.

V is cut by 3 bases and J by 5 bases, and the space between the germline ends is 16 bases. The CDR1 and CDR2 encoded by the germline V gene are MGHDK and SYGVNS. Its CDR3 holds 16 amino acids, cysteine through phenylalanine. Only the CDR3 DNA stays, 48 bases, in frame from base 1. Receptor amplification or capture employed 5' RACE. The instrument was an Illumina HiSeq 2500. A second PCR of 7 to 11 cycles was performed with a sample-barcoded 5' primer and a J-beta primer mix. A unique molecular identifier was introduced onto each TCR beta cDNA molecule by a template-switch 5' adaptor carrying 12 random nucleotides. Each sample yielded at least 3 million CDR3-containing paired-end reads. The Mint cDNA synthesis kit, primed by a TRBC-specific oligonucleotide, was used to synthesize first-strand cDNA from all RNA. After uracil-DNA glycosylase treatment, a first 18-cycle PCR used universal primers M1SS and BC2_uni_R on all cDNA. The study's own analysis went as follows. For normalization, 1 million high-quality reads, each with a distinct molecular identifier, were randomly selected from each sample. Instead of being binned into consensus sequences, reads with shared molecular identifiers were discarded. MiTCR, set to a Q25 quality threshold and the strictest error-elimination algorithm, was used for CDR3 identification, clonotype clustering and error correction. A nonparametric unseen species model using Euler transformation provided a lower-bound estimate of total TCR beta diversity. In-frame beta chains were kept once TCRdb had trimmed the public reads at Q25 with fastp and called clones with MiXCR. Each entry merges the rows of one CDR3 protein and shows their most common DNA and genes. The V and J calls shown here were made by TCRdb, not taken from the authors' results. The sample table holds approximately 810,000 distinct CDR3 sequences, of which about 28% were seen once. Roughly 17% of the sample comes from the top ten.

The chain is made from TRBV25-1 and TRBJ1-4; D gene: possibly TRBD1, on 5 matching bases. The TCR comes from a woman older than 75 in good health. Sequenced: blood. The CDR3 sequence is CASSDVGRVTNEKLFF. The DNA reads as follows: TGTGCCAGCAGTGATGTTGGCAGGGTAACCAATGAAAAACTGTTTTTT.